This T cell receptor (beta chain) originates from a study of cytotoxic CD8 clonotypes in ibrutinib-treated CLL. On the study more broadly: After a median 12 months on treatment (6 to 36), response samples were drawn. Study results and caveats: Pretreatment clonality was elevated relative to age-matched healthy donors and paralleled circulating CD8+ T-cell counts.

Worth noting for this clone: Its specificity is unknown.

The table came from immunoSEQ multiplex PCR; TCRdb's copy has only in-frame clones and leaves some out. In the table there are approximately 200,000 clones, 55% to 85% of which are singletons. The clonotype was recovered from a human donor with chronic lymphocytic leukemia. Sequencing was performed on PBMCs, taken after 24 months of ibrutinib treatment.

The DNA for the CDR3 is TGTGCCACCAGCAGAGACAGGGGCAGCGAGCAGTACTTC. Its protein is CATSRDRGSEQYF. The J gene is TRBJ2-7, the V gene TRBV15; possible D gene TRBD1, 6 bases. The CDR3 covers 13 residues. Germline V gene sequence: CDR1 LNHNV, CDR2 YYDKDF (reference sequence). V lost 0 bases to trimming and J lost 6 bases, with 9 bases between them.